This passage covers 3 T cell receptor beta chains from one sample sequenced in a study of tumor and adjacent non-tumor tissue in lung cancer. The library came from three nested PCR rounds adapted from ARM-PCR protocols. TCRdb reprocessed the multiplex PCR reads with MiXCR, giving one entry per CDR3 protein. Of roughly 70,000 distinct CDR3 sequences in the sample, about two thirds are singletons; the top ten hold 25% to 35%. No cell sorting was done before RNA was extracted from the tissue. The normal lung tissue was taken more than 3 cm from the tumor edge. The sequencing input was distant non-tumor lung tissue. The receptors come from a woman in her fifties or sixties with non-small cell lung cancer.

To note about this clonotype: A read error may explain this, as a much larger clone is one base away. The CDR3 region is CASSQERAGRSTDTQYF. CDR3 DNA sequence: TGTGCCAGCAGCCAAGAACGAGCGGGCAGATCCACAGATACGCAGTATTTT. The J gene is TRBJ2-3, the V gene TRBV4-2; TRBD2 might be the D (6 bases). The germline gives CDR1 LGHNA, CDR2 YNFKEQ. Trimming removed 0 bases from V and 2 bases from J, with 15 bases in between. This CDR3 has 17 residues.

This clonotype appeared many times. The CDR3 region is CASASRGQGYQPQHF. The CDR3 DNA follows: TGTGCCAGTGCGAGCCGGGGACAGGGTTATCAGCCCCAGCATTTT. The gene calls are TRBV6-2 or TRBV6-3 and TRBJ1-5; 9 positions match TRBD1. The CDR3 contains 15 residues. Germline V gene data show CDR1 as MNHEY and CDR2 as SVGEGT. The junction had 11 bases not matched to a gene; V was cut back by 9 bases and J by 5 bases.

This clonotype came up many times. The rearrangement uses TRBV20-1 and TRBJ2-3; TRBD2 is a possible D gene (6 bases). The germline CDR1 and CDR2 sequences are DFQATT and SNEGSKA (reference sequence). This CDR3 comprises 14 residues. Trimming took 3 bases from V and 5 from J, leaving 15 bases between them. The CDR3 loop is CSASWKSGVDTQYF. The CDR3 DNA reads as TGCAGTGCTAGTTGGAAATCGGGAGTAGATACGCAGTATTTT.